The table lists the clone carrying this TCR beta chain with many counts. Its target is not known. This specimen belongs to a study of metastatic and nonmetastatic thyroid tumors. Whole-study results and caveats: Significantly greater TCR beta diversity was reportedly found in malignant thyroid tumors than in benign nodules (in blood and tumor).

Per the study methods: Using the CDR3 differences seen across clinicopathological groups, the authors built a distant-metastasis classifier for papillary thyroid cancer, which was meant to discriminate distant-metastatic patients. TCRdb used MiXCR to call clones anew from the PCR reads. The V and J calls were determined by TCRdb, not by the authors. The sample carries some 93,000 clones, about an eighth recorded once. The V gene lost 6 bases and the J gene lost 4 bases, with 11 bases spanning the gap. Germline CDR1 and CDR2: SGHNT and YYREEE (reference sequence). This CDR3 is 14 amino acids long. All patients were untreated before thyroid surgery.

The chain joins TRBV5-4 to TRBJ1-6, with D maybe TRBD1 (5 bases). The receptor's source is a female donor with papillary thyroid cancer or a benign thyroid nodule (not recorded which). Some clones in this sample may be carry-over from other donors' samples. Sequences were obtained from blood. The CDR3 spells CASKRDRYNSPLHF. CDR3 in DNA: TGTGCCAGCAAGCGGGACCGTTATAATTCACCCCTCCACTTT.